This record covers a single T cell receptor (beta chain). CDR3 size: 14 residues. V lost 4 bases and J 1 base, leaving 10 bases between the germline ends. Germline V gene sequence: CDR1 SGHRS, CDR2 YFSETQ. The data derive from a study of OX40 agonist ivuxolimab in advanced cancers. Data came from immunoSEQ multiplex PCR; TCRdb stores just in-frame clones and leaves some out. The repertoire holds tens of thousands of clones, with 88% as singletons. V is TRBV5-1 and J is TRBJ2-3; possibly TRBD1 or TRBD2 for D (5 bases each). This TCR came from an adult with an advanced solid tumor such as melanoma, head and neck, liver or kidney cancer. The sample here was CD4+ or CD8+ T cells sorted from blood, taken in a trial of the OX40 agonist ivuxolimab. The CDR3 region has the DNA TGCGCCAGCAGCCTCCGGGGCCGCACAGATACGCAGTATTTT. It translates to CASSLRGRTDTQYF.